The rows below give T cell receptor beta chains drawn from one sample of a study of blood T cell repertoires in COVID-19. Method: immunoSEQ multiplex PCR; TCRdb's copy keeps in-frame clones and lacks some. The top ten clones hold roughly 0.69% of a sample with about 220,000 clones, approximately 91% of them seen once. Sequencing was done on a sample of peripheral blood. Receptor source: a man between 40 and 49 years old with acute or convalescent COVID-19. Both conserved end residues are trimmed from each CDR3.

>TRBV9
ASSVQGAWTEAF
>TRBV18
ASSSVSSTDTQY
>TRBV5-1
ASSLVAGAGDTQY
>TRBV6-6
ASRKPGTPRNTEAF
>TRBV11-2
ASSLLQGSNQPQH
>TRBV4-3
ASSPGTGSYEQY
>TRBV3-1/TRBV3-2
ASSRAGTGVQPQH
>TRBV19
ASSPQGIVGYT
>TRBV27
ASSSDTQTFQREASQETQY
>TRBV6-4
ASSDKIWLAVTDTQY
>TRBV5-6
ASSRTVNSNQPQH
>TRBV30
AWSPGHTEAF
>TRBV11-2
ASSRTGTDEQF
>TRBV9
ASSVGSTYRGRTDTQY
>TRBV7-2
ASSINPSGSNTGELF
>TRBV6-5
ASSDRGYEQY
>TRBV7-9
ASSLPTSGIYNEQF
>TRBV5-1
ASSDGSGGPYEQY
>TRBV7-8
ASSLSGQSFYEQY
>TRBV11-1
ASSPRTGILYEQY